Listed below are T cell receptor beta chains from one sample, sequenced in a study of blood T cell repertoires in COVID-19. The repertoire was sequenced with immunoSEQ multiplex PCR; TCRdb's copy has only in-frame clones and lacks some. The sample yields roughly 100,000 clones, 90% seen once. The sequenced sample was peripheral blood. Every receptor here comes from a man between 50 and 59 years old with acute or convalescent COVID-19. CDR3s include the opening cysteine and the closing phenylalanine or tryptophan. The order of the fields is D gene, J gene, V gene, clone size, CDR3 DNA, CDR3 protein. A D gene is named only where the DNA matches it firmly. Rows give clone size only sometimes, using once, few, many, or a class for an expanded clone.

. TRBJ1-1 TRBV29-1 . TGCAGCGTTGTAGGTGCGGAGGAAAACACTGAAGCTTTCTTT CSVVGAEENTEAFF
TRBD2 TRBJ2-7 TRBV6-5 . TGTGCCAGCAGTAGACTAGCGGGGGTAGATGAGCAGTACTTC CASSRLAGVDEQYF
. TRBJ2-3 TRBV3-1/TRBV3-2 . TGTGCCAGCAGCCAAGTTCAGCGGCTAAGGCAGTATTTT CASSQVQRLRQYF
TRBD2 TRBJ2-3 TRBV7-6 once TGTGCCAGCAGCTCCCCGGGACTAAACACAGATACGCAGTATTTT CASSSPGLNTDTQYF
. TRBJ1-4 TRBV19 . TGTGCCAGTAGTATAGTGCGGACTGCAACTAATGAAAAACTGTTTTTT CASSIVRTATNEKLFF
. TRBJ2-2 TRBV6-5 . TGTGCCAGCAAACAGGACGTGAGCAGCGGGGAGCTGTTTTTT CASKQDVSSGELFF
. TRBJ2-7 TRBV4-2 . TGTGCCAGCAGCCAAGAGGAGGGCCCAGCCTCCTACGAGCAGTACTTC CASSQEEGPASYEQYF
. TRBJ2-5 TRBV6-5 . TGTGCCAGCAGTCCATCGACTAGTGGGCAAGAGACCCAGTACTTC CASSPSTSGQETQYF
TRBD1 TRBJ2-7 TRBV5-1 few TGCGCCAGCAGCTCCCGGACAGGGAACTACGAGCAGTACTTC CASSSRTGNYEQYF
TRBD2 TRBJ2-7 TRBV6-5 . TGTGCCAGCACCCCAGCGGGGTTATGGTACGAGCAGTACTTC CASTPAGLWYEQYF
. TRBJ1-5 TRBV7-9 once TGTGCCAGCAGCGCCTGGACAGACGGAGAATGGTTTGGCAATCAGCCCCAGCATTTT CASSAWTDGEWFGNQPQHF
. TRBJ1-1 TRBV5-4 . TGTGCCAGCATCTCTCAGTTGGGGGGAAGGGACACTGAAGCTTTCTTT CASISQLGGRDTEAFF
. TRBJ1-3 TRBV18 . TGTGCCAGCTCACCCATGACAGCGATTTCTGGAAACACCATATATTTT CASSPMTAISGNTIYF
. TRBJ1-1 TRBV15 . TGTGCCACCAGCAGAGATCGTCAGGGTAACACTGAAGCTTTCTTT CATSRDRQGNTEAFF
TRBD1 TRBJ1-2 TRBV6-4 . TGTGCCAGCAGTGAAACAGGGGACTATGGCTACACCTTC CASSETGDYGYTF
TRBD2 TRBJ2-1 TRBV10-3 . TGTGCCATCAGACCGGGACTAGCGGGAAACAATGAGCAGTTCTTC CAIRPGLAGNNEQFF
. TRBJ2-1 TRBV4-1 . TGCGCCAGCAGCCAAGATCGTACGGGAGCAGGTAATGAGCAGTTCTTC CASSQDRTGAGNEQFF
TRBD1 TRBJ2-7 TRBV4-3 . TGCGCCAGCAGCCCGGGACAGGAGAGCTCCTACGAGCAGTACTTC CASSPGQESSYEQYF
. TRBJ2-3 TRBV15 few TGTGCCACCAGCAGAGATCGAGCGGTTTTCACAGATACGCAGTATTTT CATSRDRAVFTDTQYF
TRBD1 TRBJ2-5 TRBV18 . TGTGCCAGCTCACCGGACAGGGGTTCAGAGACCCAGTACTTC CASSPDRGSETQYF
TRBD1 TRBJ2-1 TRBV18 . TGTGCCAGCTCACGGACGGACAGGACGTTCAATGAGCAGTTCTTC CASSRTDRTFNEQFF
TRBD2 TRBJ2-5 TRBV19 . TGTGCCAGTAGTCCGAGGACTAGCGGGAGAGAGACCCAGTACTTC CASSPRTSGRETQYF
. TRBJ2-7 TRBV6-5 . TGTGCCAGCAGACCCTTCCCACAGGGCTACGAGCAGTACTTC CASRPFPQGYEQYF
TRBD1 TRBJ2-2 TRBV7-9 once TGTGCCAGCAGCTTATCGGGACAGGGGCCAATCGGGGAGCTGTTTTTT CASSLSGQGPIGELFF
TRBD2 TRBJ2-7 TRBV11-3 . TGTGCCAGCAGCTCCAACGGGGGGTACGAGCAGTACTTC CASSSNGGYEQYF
. TRBJ1-1 TRBV27 . TGTGCCAGCAGTGCCTGGCGAGGCACTGAAGCTTTCTTT CASSAWRGTEAFF